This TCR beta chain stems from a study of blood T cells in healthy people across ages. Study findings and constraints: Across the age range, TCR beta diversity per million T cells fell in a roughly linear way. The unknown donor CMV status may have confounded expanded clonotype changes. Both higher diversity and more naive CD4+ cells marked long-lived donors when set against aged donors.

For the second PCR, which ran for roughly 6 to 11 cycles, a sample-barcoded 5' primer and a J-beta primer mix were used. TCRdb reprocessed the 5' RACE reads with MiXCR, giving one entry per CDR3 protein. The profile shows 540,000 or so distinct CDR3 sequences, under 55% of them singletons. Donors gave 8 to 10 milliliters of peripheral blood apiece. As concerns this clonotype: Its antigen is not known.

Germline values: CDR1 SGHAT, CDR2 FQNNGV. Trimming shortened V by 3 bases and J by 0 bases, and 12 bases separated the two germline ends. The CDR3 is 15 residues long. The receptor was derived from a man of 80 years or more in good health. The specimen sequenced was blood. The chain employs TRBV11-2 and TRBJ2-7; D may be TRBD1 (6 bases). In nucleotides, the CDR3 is TGTGCCAGCAGCTTTCACAGGGATCACTCCTACGAGCAGTACTTC. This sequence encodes CASSFHRDHSYEQYF.